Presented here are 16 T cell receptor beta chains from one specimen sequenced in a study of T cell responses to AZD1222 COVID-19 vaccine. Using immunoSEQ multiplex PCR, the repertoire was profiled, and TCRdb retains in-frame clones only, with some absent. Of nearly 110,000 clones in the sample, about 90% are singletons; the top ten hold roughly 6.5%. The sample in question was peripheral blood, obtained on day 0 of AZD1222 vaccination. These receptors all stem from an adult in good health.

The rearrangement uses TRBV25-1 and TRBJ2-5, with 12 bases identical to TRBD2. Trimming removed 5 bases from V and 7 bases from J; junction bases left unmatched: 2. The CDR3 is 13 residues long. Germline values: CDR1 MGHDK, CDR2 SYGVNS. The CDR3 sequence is CASSKTSGGTQYF. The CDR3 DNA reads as TGTGCCAGCAGTAAGACTAGCGGGGGGACCCAGTACTTC. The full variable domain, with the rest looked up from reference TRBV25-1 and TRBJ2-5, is EADIYQTPRYLVIGTGKKITLECSQTMGHDKMYWYQQDPGMELHLIHYSYGVNSTEKGDLSSESTVSRIRTEHFPLTLESARPSHTSQYLCASSKTSGGTQYFGPGTRLLVL.

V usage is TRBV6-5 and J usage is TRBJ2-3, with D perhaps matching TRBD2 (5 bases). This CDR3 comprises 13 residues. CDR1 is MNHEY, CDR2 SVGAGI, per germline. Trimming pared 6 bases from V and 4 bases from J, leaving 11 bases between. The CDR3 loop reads CASRLAIPDTQYF. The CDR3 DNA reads TGTGCCAGCAGGTTAGCGATTCCAGATACGCAGTATTTT.

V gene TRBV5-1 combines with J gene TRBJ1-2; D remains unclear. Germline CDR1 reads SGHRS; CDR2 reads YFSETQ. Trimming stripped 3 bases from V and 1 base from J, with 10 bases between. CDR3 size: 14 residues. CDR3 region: CASSWGTDNYGYTF. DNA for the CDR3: TGCGCCAGCAGCTGGGGAACTGATAACTATGGCTACACCTTC. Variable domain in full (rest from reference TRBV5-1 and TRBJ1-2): KAGVTQTPRYLIKTRGQQVTLSCSPISGHRSVSWYQQTPGQGLQFLFEYFSETQRNKGNFPGRFSGRQFSNSRSEMNVSTLELGDSALYLCASSWGTDNYGYTFGSGTRLTVV.

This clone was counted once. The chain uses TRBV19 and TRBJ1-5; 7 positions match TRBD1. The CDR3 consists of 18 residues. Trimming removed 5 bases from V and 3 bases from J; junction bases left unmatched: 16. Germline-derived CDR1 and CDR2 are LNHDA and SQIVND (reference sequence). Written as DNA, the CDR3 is TGTGCCAGTAGTGACCCAACAGGGGCCAGCGGGATCAATCAGCCCCAGCATTTT. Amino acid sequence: CASSDPTGASGINQPQHF.

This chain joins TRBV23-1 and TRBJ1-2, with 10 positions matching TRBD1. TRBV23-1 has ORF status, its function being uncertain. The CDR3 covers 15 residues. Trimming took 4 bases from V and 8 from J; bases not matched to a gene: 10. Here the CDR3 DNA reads TGCGCCAGCAGTCGCCGGGACAGGGGAGATAGGGGCTACACCTTC. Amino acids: CASSRRDRGDRGYTF.

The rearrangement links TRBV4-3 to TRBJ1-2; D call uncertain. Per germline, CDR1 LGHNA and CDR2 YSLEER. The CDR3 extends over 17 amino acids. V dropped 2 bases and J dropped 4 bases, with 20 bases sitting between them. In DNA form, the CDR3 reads TGCGCCAGCAGCCAACTAAACTCCCTGACGGAGTCCTATGGCTACACCTTC. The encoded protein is CASSQLNSLTESYGYTF.

The CDR3 nucleotides read TGTGCCAGCAGCCACGGGGGGGCTAGCACAGATACGCAGTATTTT. Protein sequence: CASSHGGASTDTQYF. The chain couples TRBV7-2 to TRBJ2-3, with 8 bases that match TRBD2. Per the germline V gene, CDR1 is SGHTA and CDR2 is FQGNSA. J was trimmed by 0 bases and V by 5 bases; bases with no gene match: 4. This CDR3 comprises 15 residues.

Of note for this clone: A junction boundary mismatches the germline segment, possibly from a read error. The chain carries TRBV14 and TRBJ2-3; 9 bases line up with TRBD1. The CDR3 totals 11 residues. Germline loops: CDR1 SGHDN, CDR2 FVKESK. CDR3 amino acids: CASSQSGTGNF. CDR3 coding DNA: TGTGCCAGCAGCCAAAGCGGGACAGGGAACTTT.

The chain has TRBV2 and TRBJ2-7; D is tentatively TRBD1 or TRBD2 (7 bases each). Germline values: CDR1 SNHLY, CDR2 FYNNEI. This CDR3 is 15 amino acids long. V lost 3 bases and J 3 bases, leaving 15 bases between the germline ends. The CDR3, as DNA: TGTGCCAGCAGTGACCAGGGGGGGTATAACTACGAGCAGTACTTC. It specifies CASSDQGGYNYEQYF.

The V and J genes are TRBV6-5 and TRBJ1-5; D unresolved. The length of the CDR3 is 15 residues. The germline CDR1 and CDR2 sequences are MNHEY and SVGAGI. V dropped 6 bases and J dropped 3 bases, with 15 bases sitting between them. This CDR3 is CASRAHRDPNQPQHF. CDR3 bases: TGTGCCAGCAGGGCCCACCGGGATCCCAATCAGCCCCAGCATTTT.

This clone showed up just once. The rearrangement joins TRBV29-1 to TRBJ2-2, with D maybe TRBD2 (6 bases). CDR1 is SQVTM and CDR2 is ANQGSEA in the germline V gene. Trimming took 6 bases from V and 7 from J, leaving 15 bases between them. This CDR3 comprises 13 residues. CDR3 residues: CSVQRAGNGELFF. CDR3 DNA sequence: TGCAGCGTGCAGCGGGCCGGTAACGGGGAGCTGTTTTTT.

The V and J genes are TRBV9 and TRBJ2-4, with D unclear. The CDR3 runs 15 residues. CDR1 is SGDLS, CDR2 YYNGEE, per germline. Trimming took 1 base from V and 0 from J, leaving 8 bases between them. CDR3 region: CASSVTGKAKNIQYF. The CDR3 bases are TGTGCCAGCAGCGTAACCGGAAAAGCCAAAAACATTCAGTACTTC.

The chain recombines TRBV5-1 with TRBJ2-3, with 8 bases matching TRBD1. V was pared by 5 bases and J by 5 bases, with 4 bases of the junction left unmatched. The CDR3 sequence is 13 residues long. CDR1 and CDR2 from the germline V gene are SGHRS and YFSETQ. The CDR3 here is CASSMGQEDTQYF. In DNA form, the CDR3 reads TGCGCCAGCAGTATGGGACAGGAAGATACGCAGTATTTT.

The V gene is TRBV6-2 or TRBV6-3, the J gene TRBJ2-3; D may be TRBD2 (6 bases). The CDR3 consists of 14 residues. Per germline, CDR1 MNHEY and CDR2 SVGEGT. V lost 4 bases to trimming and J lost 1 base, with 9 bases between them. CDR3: CASSWDSRTDTQYF. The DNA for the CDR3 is TGTGCCAGCAGTTGGGACTCCCGCACAGATACGCAGTATTTT.

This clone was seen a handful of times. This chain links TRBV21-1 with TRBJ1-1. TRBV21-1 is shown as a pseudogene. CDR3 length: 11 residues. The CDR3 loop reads CASSFDPGAFF. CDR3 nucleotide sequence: TGTGCCAGCAGCTTCGACCCGGGCGCTTTCTTT.

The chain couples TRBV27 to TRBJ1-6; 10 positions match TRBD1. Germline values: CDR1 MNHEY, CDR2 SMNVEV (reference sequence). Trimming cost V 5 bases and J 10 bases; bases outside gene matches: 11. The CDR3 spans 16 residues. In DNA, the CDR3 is TGTGCCAGCAGTAGCCGGGACAGGGGTTTGGGGTCACCCCTCCACTTT. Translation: CASSSRDRGLGSPLHF.